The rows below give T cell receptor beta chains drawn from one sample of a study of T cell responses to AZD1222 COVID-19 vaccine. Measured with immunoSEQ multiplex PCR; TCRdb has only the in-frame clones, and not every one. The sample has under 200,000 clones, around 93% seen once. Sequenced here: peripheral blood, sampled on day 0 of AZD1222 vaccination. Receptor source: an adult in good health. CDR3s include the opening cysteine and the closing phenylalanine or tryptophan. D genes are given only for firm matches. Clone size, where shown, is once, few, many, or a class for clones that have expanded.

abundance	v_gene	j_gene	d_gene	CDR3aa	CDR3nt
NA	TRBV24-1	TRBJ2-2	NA	CATSDFPQGEESAGELFF	TGTGCCACCAGTGATTTTCCTCAGGGGGAGGAAAGCGCCGGGGAGCTGTTTTTT
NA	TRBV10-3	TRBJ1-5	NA	CAISESASRNQPQHF	TGTGCCATCAGTGAGTCGGCCAGCCGCAATCAGCCCCAGCATTTT
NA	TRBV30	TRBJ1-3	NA	CAWSSWGVSGNTIYF	TGTGCCTGGAGTTCGTGGGGGGTCTCTGGAAACACCATATATTTT
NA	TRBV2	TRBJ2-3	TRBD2	CASMRRGTSAADTQYF	TGTGCCAGCATGAGAAGGGGGACTAGCGCCGCAGATACGCAGTATTTT
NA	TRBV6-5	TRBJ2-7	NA	CATLWGAYEQYF	TGTGCCACCTTGTGGGGGGCCTACGAGCAGTACTTC
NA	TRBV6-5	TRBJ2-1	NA	CASSRQGPYNEQFF	TGTGCCAGCAGTCGCCAGGGCCCTTACAATGAGCAGTTCTTC
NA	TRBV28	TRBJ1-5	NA	CASSLYEYSNQPQHF	TGTGCCAGCAGTTTATACGAGTATAGCAATCAGCCCCAGCATTTT
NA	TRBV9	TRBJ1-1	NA	CASSVGTPSWNTEAFF	TGTGCCAGCAGCGTAGGCACCCCTTCTTGGAACACTGAAGCTTTCTTT
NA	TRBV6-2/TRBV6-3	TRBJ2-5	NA	CASSATRDQETQYF	TGTGCCAGCAGTGCCACTCGAGACCAAGAGACCCAGTACTTC
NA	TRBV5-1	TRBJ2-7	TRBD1	CASSSTPGQGSHEQYF	TGCGCCAGCAGTTCTACCCCGGGACAGGGATCCCACGAGCAGTACTTC
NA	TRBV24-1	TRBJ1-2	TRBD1	CATSDWGQGSHGYTF	TGTGCCACCAGTGATTGGGGACAGGGGAGCCATGGCTACACCTTC
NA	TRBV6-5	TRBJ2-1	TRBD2	CASSGGRNEQFF	TGTGCCAGTTCGGGGGGACGCAATGAGCAGTTCTTC
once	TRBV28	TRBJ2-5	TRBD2	CARPLWASGARKTQYF	TGTGCCAGACCCCTCTGGGCTAGCGGAGCCCGGAAGACCCAGTACTTC
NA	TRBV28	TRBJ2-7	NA	CASSPPNTYEQYF	TGTGCCAGCAGTCCGCCGAACACCTACGAGCAGTACTTC
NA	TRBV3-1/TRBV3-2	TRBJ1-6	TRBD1	CASSQGGQGSSPLHF	TGTGCCAGCAGCCAAGGAGGACAGGGGAGCTCACCCCTCCACTTT
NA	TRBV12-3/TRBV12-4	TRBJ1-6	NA	CASSFVVGSPLHF	TGTGCCAGCAGTTTCGTGGTCGGTTCACCCCTCCACTTT